The entry below describes one T cell receptor (beta chain). This entry is derived from a study of blood T cells in healthy people across ages. V shed 8 bases and J 7 bases; nucleotides not matched to a gene: 20. The CDR3 spans 18 residues. A sample-barcoded 5' primer and a J-beta primer mix were used in a second PCR of roughly 7 to 11 cycles. TCRdb recomputed calls from the 5' RACE reads with MiXCR, one row per CDR3 protein. Of 800,000 or so distinct CDR3 sequences listed, 20% to 30% are singletons. This sample was shared with a second study, whose subject was T cells of mothers and their children.

The sample consisted of blood. The J gene is TRBJ2-1, the V gene TRBV12-3 or TRBV12-4; 10 nucleotides line up with TRBD2. The origin of this receptor is a boy younger than 18 in good health. The CDR3: CASQPPTSGWAGRNEQFF. The CDR3 DNA sequence: TGTGCCAGCCAGCCGCCGACTAGCGGGTGGGCAGGAAGGAATGAGCAGTTCTTC.